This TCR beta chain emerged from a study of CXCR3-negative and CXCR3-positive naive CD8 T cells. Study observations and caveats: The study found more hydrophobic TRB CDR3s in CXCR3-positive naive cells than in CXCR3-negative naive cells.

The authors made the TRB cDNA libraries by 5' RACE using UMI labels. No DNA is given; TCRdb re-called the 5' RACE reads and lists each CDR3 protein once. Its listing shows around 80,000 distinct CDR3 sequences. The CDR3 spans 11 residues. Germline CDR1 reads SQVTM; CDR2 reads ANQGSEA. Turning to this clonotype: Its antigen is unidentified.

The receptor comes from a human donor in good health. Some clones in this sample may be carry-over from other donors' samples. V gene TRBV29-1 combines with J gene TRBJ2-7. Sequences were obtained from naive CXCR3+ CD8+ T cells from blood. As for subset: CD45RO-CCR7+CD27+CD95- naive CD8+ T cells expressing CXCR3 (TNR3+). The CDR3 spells CSAEVGLEQYF.